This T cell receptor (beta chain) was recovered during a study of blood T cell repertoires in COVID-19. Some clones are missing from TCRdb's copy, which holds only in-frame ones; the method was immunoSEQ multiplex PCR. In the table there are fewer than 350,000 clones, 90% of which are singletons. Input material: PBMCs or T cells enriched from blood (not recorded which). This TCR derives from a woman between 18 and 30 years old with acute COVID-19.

For the CDR3, the DNA is TGTGCCAGCAGCTCGGGACTCCGGCCCCATGAGCAGTTCTTC. It translates to CASSSGLRPHEQFF. The V gene is TRBV7-8, the J gene TRBJ2-1; tentatively, D is TRBD2 (6 bases). Germline V gene sequence: CDR1 SGHVS, CDR2 FQNEAQ. The V end was cut by 4 bases, the J end by 8 bases, with 15 bases between. This CDR3 contains 14 residues. Drawing the rest from reference TRBV7-8 and TRBJ2-1, the complete variable domain is GAGVSQSPRYKVAKRGQDVALRCDPISGHVSLFWYQQALGQGPEFLTYFQNEAQLDKSGLPSDRFFAERPEGSVSTLKIQRTQQEDSAVYLCASSSGLRPHEQFFGPGTRLTVL.